The rows below give T cell receptor beta chains drawn from one sample of a study of OX40 agonist ivuxolimab in advanced cancers. Using immunoSEQ multiplex PCR, the repertoire was profiled, and TCRdb retains in-frame clones only, with some absent. This sample yields tens of thousands of clones, of which about nine tenths are seen a single time; under 1.5% belongs to the top ten. This specimen consisted of CD4+ or CD8+ T cells sorted from blood, obtained in a trial of the OX40 agonist ivuxolimab. These receptors were obtained from an adult with an advanced solid tumor such as melanoma, head and neck, liver or kidney cancer. CDR3s include the opening cysteine and the closing phenylalanine or tryptophan. Fields, in order: clone size, V gene, J gene, D gene, CDR3 protein, CDR3 DNA. D genes are given only for firm matches. A row's size may be missing; if present it is once, few, many or a size class.

NA	TRBV7-2	TRBJ2-1	TRBD2	CASSLGGLAWVNEQFF	TGTGCCAGCAGCTTAGGTGGACTAGCGTGGGTAAATGAGCAGTTCTTC
once	TRBV19	TRBJ1-5	TRBD1	CASSIGGQGHQPQHF	TGTGCCAGTAGTATCGGGGGACAGGGTCATCAGCCCCAGCATTTT
NA	TRBV7-2	TRBJ2-3	NA	CASSFDGGGADTQYF	TGTGCCAGCAGCTTCGACGGGGGCGGGGCAGATACGCAGTATTTT
NA	TRBV14	TRBJ2-3	NA	CASSQGQRVVTDTQYF	TGTGCCAGCAGCCAAGGCCAGCGGGTCGTTACAGATACGCAGTATTTT
NA	TRBV30	TRBJ1-5	NA	CAWSVQGGNQPQHF	TGTGCCTGGAGTGTACAGGGTGGTAATCAGCCCCAGCATTTT
NA	TRBV11-2	TRBJ2-3	TRBD1	CASSHGTGGSTDTQYF	TGTGCCAGCAGCCACGGGACAGGGGGGTCCACAGATACGCAGTATTTT
NA	TRBV27	TRBJ1-1	TRBD1	CASSLTGGTEAFF	TGTGCCAGCAGTTTGACAGGGGGCACTGAAGCTTTCTTT
NA	TRBV5-1	TRBJ2-7	NA	CASSLIGGQIQSNEQYF	TGCGCCAGCAGCTTGATCGGAGGGCAGATCCAAAGCAACGAGCAGTACTTC
NA	TRBV4-1	TRBJ2-1	TRBD2	CASSQDSRTSVYNEQFF	TGCGCCAGCAGCCAAGATTCCCGGACTAGCGTATACAATGAGCAGTTCTTC
NA	TRBV10-3	TRBJ1-3	TRBD1	CAISPGQGYSGNTIYF	TGTGCCATCAGCCCCGGACAGGGTTACTCTGGAAACACCATATATTTT
NA	TRBV1	TRBJ2-1	NA	CTSSQAISGINNEQFF	TGCACCAGCAGCCAAGCTATCAGCGGGATCAACAATGAGCAGTTCTTC
NA	TRBV7-9	TRBJ2-2	TRBD1	CASSPGAQGFAGELFF	TGTGCCAGCAGCCCCGGGGCACAGGGGTTCGCCGGGGAGCTGTTTTTT
once	TRBV9	TRBJ1-2	NA	CASSEIGGYGYTF	TGTGCCAGCAGCGAAATCGGGGGCTATGGCTACACCTTC
NA	TRBV5-3	TRBJ2-3	NA	CARSFVPNSADTQYF	TGTGCCAGAAGCTTTGTCCCTAACAGCGCAGATACGCAGTATTTT
NA	TRBV11-2	TRBJ2-7	TRBD2	CASSFRTGLAGTPGYEQYF	TGTGCCAGCAGCTTTAGAACGGGACTAGCGGGGACCCCTGGCTACGAGCAGTACTTC
NA	TRBV5-6	TRBJ2-7	NA	CASSLAGNYEQYF	TGTGCCAGCAGCTTGGCGGGTAACTACGAGCAGTACTTC
NA	TRBV6-1	TRBJ1-2	NA	CASTKTATNYGYTF	TGTGCCAGCACCAAGACAGCTACCAACTATGGCTACACCTTC
NA	TRBV30	TRBJ1-2	NA	CAMETGIPNYGYTF	TGTGCCATGGAGACGGGGATTCCTAACTATGGCTACACCTTC
NA	TRBV9	TRBJ2-1	TRBD2	CASSVAAGGYNEQFF	TGTGCCAGCAGCGTAGCTGCGGGGGGGTACAATGAGCAGTTCTTC
NA	TRBV7-8	TRBJ1-1	NA	CASSLGHQNTEAFF	TGTGCCAGCAGCTTAGGACACCAGAACACTGAAGCTTTCTTT
NA	TRBV4-1	TRBJ1-3	NA	CASRAEELSGNTIYF	TGCGCCAGCAGGGCCGAAGAACTCTCTGGAAACACCATATATTTT
NA	TRBV14	TRBJ1-5	NA	CASSQPGRNQPQHF	TGTGCCAGCAGCCAACCGGGACGCAACCAGCCCCAGCATTTT
NA	TRBV27	TRBJ2-7	NA	CASSIRQSDNEQYF	TGTGCCAGCAGTATTCGACAGTCGGACAACGAGCAGTACTTC
NA	TRBV4-1	TRBJ1-5	TRBD1	CASSQGTGGRNQPQHF	TGCGCCAGCAGCCAAGGCACAGGGGGCCGGAATCAGCCCCAGCATTTT
once	TRBV4-1	TRBJ1-2	TRBD1	CASSQSGTGFGYTF	TGCGCCAGCAGCCAATCAGGGACAGGGTTTGGCTACACCTTC
NA	TRBV1	TRBJ2-7	NA	CTSSQRPREQYF	TGCACCAGCAGCCAACGCCCCCGCGAGCAGTACTTC
NA	TRBV6-1	TRBJ1-5	NA	CASSERAGPSNQPQHF	TGTGCCAGCAGTGAACGGGCGGGGCCCAGCAATCAGCCCCAGCATTTT
NA	TRBV10-2	TRBJ1-4	TRBD1	CATRQGLTNEKLFF	TGCGCCACCCGACAGGGACTTACTAATGAAAAACTGTTTTTT
NA	TRBV29-1	TRBJ2-3	TRBD1	CSAGDSYTDTQYF	TGCAGCGCTGGGGACAGCTACACAGATACGCAGTATTTT
NA	TRBV25-1	TRBJ2-1	NA	CASSEGVAGKNEQFF	TGTGCCAGCAGTGAGGGTGTGGCAGGGAAAAATGAGCAGTTCTTC
NA	TRBV5-1	TRBJ1-1	NA	CASSGVVGVDTEAFF	TGCGCCAGCAGCGGCGTTGTAGGGGTAGACACTGAAGCTTTCTTT
NA	TRBV5-4	TRBJ1-1	NA	CASSFKGGAEAFF	TGTGCCAGCAGCTTTAAGGGGGGGGCTGAAGCTTTCTTT
NA	TRBV7-3	TRBJ2-6	TRBD1	CASSLDRAGANVLTF	TGTGCCAGCAGCCTGGACAGGGCTGGGGCCAACGTCCTGACTTTC
once	TRBV5-1	TRBJ1-2	NA	CASSLDREEGYTF	TGCGCCAGCAGCTTGGACAGGGAGGAAGGCTACACCTTC
once	TRBV18	TRBJ2-3	NA	CASSAGPAGTDTQYF	TGTGCCAGCTCAGCAGGTCCCGCTGGCACAGATACGCAGTATTTT
NA	TRBV11-2	TRBJ2-5	NA	CASRQRRGSQETQYF	TGTGCCAGCAGGCAAAGGCGGGGTTCCCAAGAGACCCAGTACTTC
NA	TRBV5-6	TRBJ1-5	NA	CASSGSNQPQHF	TGTGCCAGCAGCGGAAGCAATCAGCCCCAGCATTTT
NA	TRBV7-9	TRBJ2-5	NA	CASTPNPGETQYF	TGTGCCAGCACCCCTAATCCGGGAGAGACCCAGTACTTC
NA	TRBV28	TRBJ1-1	TRBD1	CASSPYRGEWPEAFF	TGTGCCAGCAGTCCATACAGGGGTGAATGGCCTGAAGCTTTCTTT
NA	TRBV4-2	TRBJ1-2	NA	CASTIQGQRAYGYTF	TGTGCCAGCACCATTCAGGGGCAAAGAGCATATGGCTACACCTTC
NA	TRBV6-1	TRBJ2-5	NA	CASSLSVGGQETQYF	TGTGCCAGCAGTCTCTCCGTGGGAGGCCAAGAGACCCAGTACTTC
NA	TRBV28	TRBJ2-7	NA	CASSLGGRRYEQYF	TGTGCCAGCAGTTTGGGCGGACGGCGGTACGAGCAGTACTTC
NA	TRBV19	TRBJ2-7	TRBD2	CASRLAGGPGEQYF	TGTGCCAGTAGACTAGCGGGAGGGCCGGGAGAGCAGTACTTC
NA	TRBV7-8	TRBJ2-2	NA	CASKRTGQNTGELFF	TGTGCCAGCAAGCGCACGGGACAGAACACCGGGGAGCTGTTTTTT
NA	TRBV6-5	TRBJ1-5	NA	CASSYSFLGNQPQHF	TGTGCCAGCAGTTACTCCTTTCTCGGGAATCAGCCCCAGCATTTT
NA	TRBV7-3	TRBJ2-3	NA	CASSSAGPTDTQYF	TGTGCCAGCAGCTCGGCGGGGCCCACAGATACGCAGTATTTT